Following are 5 T cell receptor beta chains from one sample sequenced in a study of CD8 T cells in ankylosing spondylitis. General observations from the study: About 8 highly homologous variants made up a TCR beta motif that seemed to typify ankylosing spondylitis blood.

No antigen is known for these receptors. TCRdb passed the 5' RACE reads through MiXCR, listing each CDR3 protein once. The sample records about 480,000 distinct CDR3 sequences, roughly 18% being singletons. The sequencing input was blood, either unsorted or a sorted T cell fraction (not recorded which). The receptors were sampled from a male donor with ankylosing spondylitis.

This clonotype occurred a few times. The rearrangement joins TRBV3-1 to TRBJ2-7; D is ambiguous. The CDR3 runs 12 residues. The V end was cut by 1 base, the J end by 3 bases, with 4 bases between. Germline CDR1 is LGHDT and CDR2 is YNNKEL (reference sequence). Here the CDR3 DNA reads TGTGCCAGCAGCCAAGCTGTCTACGAGCAGTACTTC. Residues: CASSQAVYEQYF.

This clonotype has just a few counts. V and J are TRBV7-8 and TRBJ1-2; maybe TRBD1 (5 bases). The CDR3 spans 15 residues. Germline CDR1 is SGHVS and CDR2 is FQNEAQ. V shed 3 bases and J shed 2 bases, with 13 bases lying between them. For the CDR3, the DNA is TGTGCCAGCAGCTTCCTCGGGACGGAGAACTATGGCTACACCTTC. Its protein product is CASSFLGTENYGYTF.

The genes are TRBV12-3 or TRBV12-4 and TRBJ2-7; D not resolved. V gave up 5 bases and J gave up 0 bases, with 11 bases separating them. This CDR3 contains 14 residues. CDR3 region: CASSHKDGSYEQYF. CDR3 coding DNA: TGTGCCAGCAGTCACAAGGACGGCTCCTACGAGCAGTACTTC.

The chain carries TRBV18 and TRBJ1-1; D uncertain. V lost 4 bases, J lost 1 base, and 13 bases lay in between. This CDR3 has 15 residues. CDR1 and CDR2 from the germline V gene are KGHSH and LQKENI. Here the CDR3 reads CASSRPAAPNTEAFF. CDR3 bases: TGTGCCAGCTCACGGCCGGCTGCCCCGAACACTGAAGCTTTCTTT.

This clonotype was recorded at least ten times. This chain joins TRBV12-3 or TRBV12-4 and TRBJ1-1; D unclear. The CDR3 has 14 residues. V lost 7 bases to trimming and J lost 0 bases, with 12 bases between them. The CDR3 protein is CASTTTGVNTEAFF. In DNA form, the CDR3 reads TGTGCCAGCACGACAACCGGGGTGAACACTGAAGCTTTCTTT.